A single sample gave rise to the 30 T cell receptor beta chains below, sequenced in a study of T cell repertoires in cytomegalovirus infection. For these TCRs, the target antigens are not known. TCRdb re-analysed the reads in MiXCR, keeping a single row per CDR3 protein. The profile shows about half a million distinct CDR3 sequences, 40% to 50% of them singletons. Here the sequenced sample was cultured PBMCs, taken from culture after CMV antigen stimulation. These receptors all stem from a human donor in good health (CMV status not recorded). Some clones in this sample may be carry-over from other donors' samples.

The sample holds a few counts of this clonotype. This rearrangement joins TRBV28 to TRBJ2-7; D perhaps matches TRBD1 (6 bases). V was shortened by 3 bases and J by 4 bases, with 13 bases between the two germline ends. Germline-derived CDR1 and CDR2 are MDHEN and SYDVKM. CDR3 length: 14 amino acids. For the CDR3, the DNA is TGTGCCAGCAGTTTCGGGACACAGAAATACGAGCAGTACTTC. Translating gives CASSFGTQKYEQYF.

This clonotype was seen once. The chain combines TRBV20-1 with TRBJ2-5; the D gene is possibly TRBD2 (5 bases). Germline V gene sequence: CDR1 DFQATT, CDR2 SNEGSKA (reference sequence). Trimming took off 6 bases at V and 5 bases at J, with 16 bases between the two ends. This CDR3 contains 13 residues. CDR3 amino acids: CSARLSGWETQYF. CDR3 nucleotides: TGCAGTGCGAGACTTTCGGGGTGGGAGACCCAGTACTTC.

There are a few counts of this clonotype. The V gene is TRBV7-2, the J gene TRBJ2-5; D not certain. This CDR3 contains 13 residues. The germline V gene encodes CDR1 SGHTA and CDR2 FQGNSA. With 1 base removed from V and 5 bases from J, the gap between germline ends came to 8 bases. The CDR3 DNA reads TGTGCCAGCAGCTTAGGGCCATCGGAGACCCAGTACTTC. This sequence encodes CASSLGPSETQYF.

V and J are TRBV7-2 and TRBJ1-5, with 8 positions matching TRBD1. The germline gives CDR1 SGHTA, CDR2 FQGNSA. CDR3 size: 15 residues. The J segment lost 5 bases and the V segment lost 5 bases, leaving 8 bases of the junction unmatched. The CDR3 region is CASSPRTGTHQPQHF. The CDR3 DNA reads as TGTGCCAGCAGCCCCCGGACAGGGACACATCAGCCCCAGCATTTT.

The rearrangement joins TRBV6-5 to TRBJ2-2; a possible D gene is TRBD1 (6 bases). The CDR3 extends over 17 amino acids. Germline V gene lookup returns CDR1 MNHEY and CDR2 SVGAGI. The V gene lost 0 bases and the J gene lost 3 bases, with 14 bases spanning the gap. CDR3 DNA sequence: TGTGCCAGCAGTTACTCGAAGGCTGGACAGTACACCGGGGAGCTGTTTTTT. This sequence encodes CASSYSKAGQYTGELFF.

This clonotype has a handful of counts. The chain combines TRBV10-3 with TRBJ2-6; D assignment may be TRBD1 or TRBD2 (5 bases each). CDR3 length: 18 amino acids. Trimming took off 0 bases at V and 0 bases at J, with 12 bases between the two ends. Germline CDR1 ENHRY, CDR2 SYGVKD. In DNA form, the CDR3 reads TGTGCCATCAGTGAGTCGTTGGGACCTTCCTCTGGGGCCAACGTCCTGACTTTC. This sequence encodes CAISESLGPSSGANVLTF.

This clonotype was picked up one time. V is TRBV11-2 and J is TRBJ2-6; TRBD2 might be the D (5 bases). V lost 5 bases, J lost 2 bases, and 10 bases lay in between. This CDR3 comprises 15 residues. Germline CDR1 reads SGHAT; CDR2 reads FQNNGV. The DNA for the CDR3 is TGTGCCAGCAGCCCAAAGGAGGCTGGGGCCAACGTCCTGACTTTC. It yields the protein CASSPKEAGANVLTF.

The table lists this clonotype with a few counts. The chain combines TRBV7-9 with TRBJ2-1; D is unresolved. There are 9 residues in the CDR3. Germline loops: CDR1 SEHNR, CDR2 FQNEAQ (reference sequence). V gave up 8 bases and J gave up 15 bases, with 11 bases separating them. CDR3 coding DNA: TGTGCCAGCGAGGACCAAGGGTTCTTC. This sequence encodes CASEDQGFF.

The genes are TRBV6-1 and TRBJ2-7, with TRBD2 as a possible D gene (5 bases). The V end lost 2 bases, the J end lost 6 bases, and 17 bases lay between the germline ends. The CDR3 runs to 15 residues. Germline V lookup: CDR1 MNHNS, CDR2 SASEGT. As DNA, the CDR3 is TGTGCCAGCAGTGAATCCGGGGTCAGTATTGGCGAGCAGTACTTC. Translated, it gives CASSESGVSIGEQYF.

The gene calls are TRBV20-1 and TRBJ2-1; 8 nucleotides align to TRBD2. Losses at the gene ends were 5 bases for V and 4 bases for J; bases not matched to a gene: 7. The CDR3 extends over 14 amino acids. Germline V CDR1 and CDR2: DFQATT, SNEGSKA (reference sequence). Written as DNA, the CDR3 is TGCAGTGCTGGCTCCGGGGGGGTTTACAATGAGCAGTTCTTC. Residues: CSAGSGGVYNEQFF.

This clonotype was found a few times. The chain carries TRBV10-3 and TRBJ2-5; TRBD1 matches at 11 bases. The CDR3 contains 17 residues. V lost 4 bases, J lost 4 bases, and 11 bases stayed unmatched. The germline CDR1 and CDR2 sequences are ENHRY and SYGVKD. The chain's CDR3 is CAISGNPGQGGVETQYF. The CDR3 DNA sequence: TGTGCCATCAGTGGAAACCCGGGACAGGGGGGAGTAGAGACCCAGTACTTC.

The chain uses TRBV11-3 and TRBJ1-3, with unresolved D. The germline CDR1 and CDR2 sequences are SGHNT and YENEEA. The CDR3 contains 13 residues. Trimming pared 5 bases from V and 3 bases from J, leaving 8 bases between. The CDR3 DNA follows: TGTGCCAGCAGCCAAAGGCTTGGAAACACCATATATTTT. Encoded protein: CASSQRLGNTIYF.

This clonotype was counted between two and nine times. The rearrangement links TRBV4-2 to TRBJ1-6, with D unclear. This CDR3 spans 14 amino acids. V was trimmed by 4 bases and J by 14 bases, leaving 18 bases between them. CDR1 is LGHNA, CDR2 YNFKEQ, per germline. The CDR3 region has the DNA TGTGCCAGCAGCCCCGGAGAGCGTAGTAGGGCCCTCCACTTT. This encodes CASSPGERSRALHF.

The gene calls are TRBV5-6 and TRBJ2-2; no clear D gene. The CDR3 is 14 residues long. Deletions cut 9 bases from V and 7 bases from J, with 19 bases between. The V gene's germline CDR1 is SGHDT and CDR2 YYEEEE. This chain's CDR3 is CATVSWVVGGELFF. The CDR3 DNA reads as TGTGCCACCGTGAGTTGGGTAGTCGGCGGGGAGCTGTTTTTT.

V usage is TRBV7-8 and J usage is TRBJ2-7; TRBD2 matches at 7 bases. Per the germline V gene, CDR1 is SGHVS and CDR2 is FQNEAQ. V dropped 3 bases and J dropped 5; count of bases not matched to a gene: 13. This CDR3 region has 16 residues. The CDR3 coding sequence is TGTGCCAGCAGCTTTTTCGGCCGGGAGGTTATCAACGAGCAGTACTTC. This encodes CASSFFGREVINEQYF.

This clonotype was recorded many times. The chain joins TRBV7-8 to TRBJ2-1; no reliable D call. CDR3 size: 18 residues. Germline V gene data show CDR1 as SGHVS and CDR2 as FQNEAQ. V was shortened by 2 bases and J by 7 bases, with 24 bases between the two germline ends. The CDR3 loop reads CASSLSGWTWQYRNEQFF. The CDR3 DNA sequence: TGTGCCAGCAGCTTATCTGGGTGGACGTGGCAATACAGAAATGAGCAGTTCTTC.

This clonotype was detected a few times. The chain is built from TRBV7-6 and TRBJ2-2; 9 positions agree with TRBD1. V trimming: 3 bases; J trimming: 6 bases; junction bases outside the gene matches: 2. CDR3 size: 14 residues. The germline V gene has CDR1 SGHVS and CDR2 FNYEAQ. CDR3 nucleotides: TGTGCCAGCAGCTTGGGGACAGGGCCCGGGGAGCTGTTTTTT. It codes for CASSLGTGPGELFF. Based on the CDR3 plus reference TRBV7-6 and TRBJ2-2, the full variable domain is GAGVSQSPRYKVTKRGQDVALRCDPISGHVSLYWYRQALGQGPEFLTYFNYEAQQDKSGLPNDRFSAERPEGSISTLTIQRTEQRDSAMYRCASSLGTGPGELFFGEGSRLTVL.

The chain is built from TRBV7-2 and TRBJ1-1; TRBD1 might be the D (5 bases). The CDR3 contains 15 residues. Germline V gene sequence: CDR1 SGHTA, CDR2 FQGNSA. The V and J ends lost 1 base and 1 base respectively, with 10 bases between them. The CDR3 nucleotides read TGTGCCAGCAGCTTAGAGGGGCAGACGAACACTGAAGCTTTCTTT. Residues: CASSLEGQTNTEAFF.

This clonotype was observed a few times. The J gene is TRBJ2-3, the V gene TRBV7-9, with D possibly TRBD2 on 6 matching bases. The V and J ends lost 4 bases and 1 base respectively, with 12 bases between them. CDR1 is SEHNR, CDR2 FQNEAQ, per germline (reference sequence). CDR3 length: 15 residues. The CDR3 region is CASSSLREGTDTQYF. CDR3 coding DNA: TGTGCCAGCAGCTCCCTGAGGGAGGGCACAGATACGCAGTATTTT.

CDR3 region: CASSHLASGGSYEQYF. The CDR3 region has the DNA TGTGCCAGCAGCCACTTGGCTAGCGGGGGCTCCTACGAGCAGTACTTC. The chain employs TRBV2 and TRBJ2-7; 10 bases line up with TRBD2. Germline CDR1 SNHLY, CDR2 FYNNEI. This CDR3 contains 16 residues. Trimming took 6 bases from V and 0 from J; bases not matched to a gene: 8.

The sample holds many counts of this clonotype. The chain uses TRBV7-2 and TRBJ2-7; D is ambiguous. Trimming pared 1 base from V and 7 bases from J, leaving 8 bases between. Germline CDR1 and CDR2: SGHTA and FQGNSA. This CDR3 spans 12 amino acids. CDR3 in DNA: TGTGCCAGCAGCTTAGGGGTCGGGGAGCAGTACTTC. Its protein product is CASSLGVGEQYF.

In this sample, this clonotype turned up a few times. This chain links TRBV7-2 with TRBJ2-1; 10 bases line up with TRBD2. The CDR3 has 15 amino acids. V was clipped by 6 bases and J by 5 bases; unmatched bases: 7. Germline CDR1 is SGHTA and CDR2 is FQGNSA. This chain's CDR3 is CASRQWTSGHNEQFF. CDR3 DNA: TGTGCCAGCAGACAATGGACTAGCGGACACAATGAGCAGTTCTTC.

The J gene is TRBJ2-1, the V gene TRBV4-3; D unresolved. This CDR3 contains 13 residues. V dropped 1 base and J dropped 12 bases, with 13 bases sitting between them. The V gene's germline CDR1 is LGHNA and CDR2 YSLEER. CDR3 nucleotides: TGCGCCAGCAGCCAAGCTCCCCCGGGCCCGCAGTTCTTC. Amino acids: CASSQAPPGPQFF.

The rearrangement links TRBV7-6 to TRBJ2-7; TRBD2 is a possible D gene (6 bases). Germline V gene sequence: CDR1 SGHVS, CDR2 FNYEAQ. This CDR3 is built from 15 residues. Trimming shortened V by 2 bases and J by 5 bases, and 16 bases separated the two germline ends. The CDR3 DNA sequence: TGTGCCAGCAGCTTAATCCCTCCTAGCGCGGACGAGCAGTACTTC. This gives the protein CASSLIPPSADEQYF.

The sample holds many counts of this clonotype. DNA for the CDR3: TGTGCCAGCAGCTTATCGCCCCAGGGGAGCTCCTACAATGAGCAGTTCTTC. It translates to CASSLSPQGSSYNEQFF. The rearrangement joins TRBV7-6 to TRBJ2-1; D is perhaps TRBD1 (6 bases). Deletions cut 2 bases from V and 0 bases from J, with 14 bases between. Germline assignment: CDR1 SGHVS and CDR2 FNYEAQ. The CDR3 length is 17 residues.

This clonotype was recorded a few times. This chain uses TRBV7-9 with TRBJ2-1, with D tentatively TRBD1 (6 bases). Germline V gene lookup returns CDR1 SEHNR and CDR2 FQNEAQ (reference sequence). CDR3 length: 15 residues. Trimming removed 7 bases from V and 1 base from J, with 14 bases in between. In nucleotides, the CDR3 is TGTGCCAGCATCAAACAGGGTTATTCCTACAATGAGCAGTTCTTC. It translates to CASIKQGYSYNEQFF.

This chain links TRBV6-5 with TRBJ1-1; 9 nucleotides line up with TRBD1. V was pared by 2 bases and J by 0 bases, with 10 bases of the junction left unmatched. The CDR3 is 18 residues long. Germline CDR1 MNHEY, CDR2 SVGAGI. The CDR3 DNA reads as TGTGCCAGCAGTTACCAGTGGACAGGGGCCTCGATGAACACTGAAGCTTTCTTT. The encoded protein is CASSYQWTGASMNTEAFF.

The chain uses TRBV3-1 and TRBJ2-5; a possible D gene is TRBD1 (5 bases). This CDR3 is built from 14 residues. CDR1 is LGHDT, CDR2 YNNKEL, per germline (reference sequence). Trimming pared 1 base from V and 5 bases from J, leaving 11 bases between. In DNA, the CDR3 is TGTGCCAGCAGCCAAGGGGGCCATCTGGAGACCCAGTACTTC. Its protein is CASSQGGHLETQYF.

This chain joins TRBV28 and TRBJ1-5, with 7 bases fitting TRBD1. The CDR3 totals 17 residues. Per germline, CDR1 MDHEN and CDR2 SYDVKM. V was clipped by 6 bases and J by 0 bases; unmatched bases: 11. The CDR3 region has the DNA TGTGCCAGCAGGTACCTGACAGGGTCTTATAGCAATCAGCCCCAGCATTTT. Translation gives CASRYLTGSYSNQPQHF.

The chain is built from TRBV5-6 and TRBJ2-7; D is possibly TRBD1 or TRBD2 (5 bases each). Germline V gene data show CDR1 as SGHDT and CDR2 as YYEEEE. V was shortened by 5 bases and J by 2 bases, with 14 bases between the two germline ends. This CDR3 has 14 residues. The CDR3 nucleotides are TGTGCCAGCAGGCCAGCCCCGGGGCCCTACGAGCAGTACTTC. Amino acid sequence: CASRPAPGPYEQYF.